These 19 T cell receptor beta chains originate from one sample sequenced in a study of beta chain features in type 1 diabetes. The study reverse transcribed the entire isolated RNA, so it sequenced expressed TCRB transcripts. Data came from immunoSEQ multiplex PCR; TCRdb stores just in-frame clones and leaves some out. The sample yields hundreds of thousands of clones, about 14% seen once. Input material: naive CD4+ T cells from blood. These receptors came from a man aged 18-30 years in good health.

CDR3 protein: CASSRTGGIGDTQYF. The CDR3 nucleotides are TGTGCCAGCAGCAGAACGGGGGGGATAGGAGATACGCAGTATTTT. The V and J genes are TRBV21-1 and TRBJ2-3; TRBD2 is the table's D call, not checked against the DNA. TRBV21-1 is given as a pseudogene. The CDR3 extends over 15 amino acids.

This sequence joins TRBV7-8 and TRBJ1-4; D gene ambiguous. The V end was cut by 6 bases, the J end by 8 bases, with 10 bases between. CDR1 SGHVS and CDR2 FQNEAQ come from the germline V gene. This CDR3 is built from 12 residues. The CDR3 DNA reads TGTGCCAGCAGATCTAAGGGCGAAAAACTGTTTTTT. It specifies CASRSKGEKLFF. Drawing the rest from reference TRBV7-8 and TRBJ1-4, the complete variable domain is GAGVSQSPRYKVAKRGQDVALRCDPISGHVSLFWYQQALGQGPEFLTYFQNEAQLDKSGLPSDRFFAERPEGSVSTLKIQRTQQEDSAVYLCASRSKGEKLFFGSGTQLSVL.

This clone turned up a few times. The chain combines TRBV7-2 with TRBJ2-3, with TRBD2 identical over 15 bases. The germline gives CDR1 SGHTA, CDR2 FQGNSA. CDR3 size: 16 residues. V dropped 3 bases and J dropped 4; count of bases not matched to a gene: 2. Written as DNA, the CDR3 is TGTGCCAGCAGCTTCTGGACTAGCGGGAGGGCAGATACGCAGTATTTT. This gives the protein CASSFWTSGRADTQYF. The complete variable domain, with remaining parts taken from reference TRBV7-2 and TRBJ2-3, reads GAGVSQSPSNKVTEKGKDVELRCDPISGHTALYWYRQSLGQGLEFLIYFQGNSAPDKSGLPSDRFSAERTGGSVSTLTIQRTQQEDSAVYLCASSFWTSGRADTQYFGPGTRLTVL.

The CDR3 region has the DNA TGTGCCAGCAGCTTCACCTCTCCGGGAGGGAGCACAGATACGCAGTATTTT. Protein: CASSFTSPGGSTDTQYF. V and J are TRBV7-2 and TRBJ2-3, with 8 positions matching TRBD2. Losses at the gene ends were 3 bases for V and 0 bases for J; bases not matched to a gene: 8. Germline V gene lookup returns CDR1 SGHTA and CDR2 FQGNSA. This CDR3 is 17 amino acids long.

This clone came up a few times. The identical CDR3 is also encoded by other nucleotide sequences in the sample. The chain joins TRBV25-1 to TRBJ1-1; the D is unclear. The germline CDR1 and CDR2 sequences are MGHDK and SYGVNS. This CDR3 spans 11 amino acids. V was cut by 6 bases and J by 1 base, with 3 bases left in between. In nucleotides, the CDR3 is TGTGCCAGCAGGGGGAACACTGAAGCTTTCTTT. Translated: CASRGNTEAFF.

Only a few counts were recorded for this clone. V and J are TRBV18 and TRBJ1-1; 7 positions match TRBD1. V gave up 2 bases and J gave up 2 bases; unmatched junction bases: 5. CDR1 KGHSH and CDR2 LQKENI come from the germline V gene. There are 15 residues in the CDR3. The CDR3 DNA follows: TGTGCCAGCTCACCATCGGGACAGAGAAACACTGAAGCTTTCTTT. It codes for CASSPSGQRNTEAFF. Full variable domain (missing parts from reference TRBV18 and TRBJ1-1): NAGVMQNPRHLVRRRGQEARLRCSPMKGHSHVYWYRQLPEEGLKFMVYLQKENIIDESGMPKERFSAEFPKEGPSILRIQQVVRGDSAAYFCASSPSGQRNTEAFFGQGTRLTVV.

This chain connects TRBV7-2 to TRBJ2-7; TRBD2 might be the D (5 bases). Trimming took 6 bases from V and 0 from J, leaving 18 bases between them. The CDR3 loop spans 16 amino acids. From germline, CDR1 is SGHTA and CDR2 FQGNSA. The CDR3 reads CASRRSGNLYSYEQYF. DNA of the CDR3: TGTGCCAGCAGACGATCCGGGAATCTATACTCCTACGAGCAGTACTTC.

This sequence joins TRBV9 and TRBJ1-1, with D unresolved. The CDR3 has 13 amino acids. The V and J ends lost 6 bases and 3 bases respectively, with 12 bases between them. Germline-derived CDR1 and CDR2 are SGDLS and YYNGEE. For the CDR3, the DNA is TGTGCCAGCACCCTTCATGTGGACACTGAAGCTTTCTTT. It specifies CASTLHVDTEAFF.

V and J are TRBV2 and TRBJ2-4; 7 bases match TRBD1. Looked up from germline, CDR1 is SNHLY and CDR2 is FYNNEI. The ends lost 7 bases at V and 0 bases at J; junction bases unmatched: 6. The CDR3 is made up of 15 amino acids. The chain's CDR3 is CASKGGGLAKNIQYF. CDR3 nucleotides: TGTGCCAGCAAAGGGGGCGGATTAGCCAAAAACATTCAGTACTTC.

This clone was counted a few times. The chain links TRBV25-1 to TRBJ1-2; 9 nucleotides line up with TRBD1. Trimming removed 2 bases from V and 6 bases from J; junction bases left unmatched: 1. The CDR3 has 13 residues. The germline CDR1 and CDR2 sequences are MGHDK and SYGVNS. The CDR3 sequence is CASSERTGDGYTF. The CDR3 region has the DNA TGTGCCAGCAGTGAACGGACAGGGGATGGCTACACCTTC.

The rearrangement uses TRBV18 and TRBJ2-7; weak D call: TRBD2 (6 bases). Germline CDR1 KGHSH, CDR2 LQKENI. The CDR3 has 16 amino acids. The V end was cut by 3 bases, the J end by 0 bases, with 15 bases between. The CDR3 DNA sequence: TGTGCCAGCTCACCGGGACTTCCCGCTAGCTCCTACGAGCAGTACTTC. This translates into CASSPGLPASSYEQYF.

This clone was counted between two and nine times. The V gene is TRBV4-3, the J gene TRBJ2-3, with a tentative D call TRBD1 (5 bases). CDR3 length: 14 residues. V gave up 0 bases and J gave up 7 bases, with 11 bases separating them. CDR1 LGHNA and CDR2 YSLEER come from the germline V gene. The CDR3 DNA reads as TGCGCCAGCAGCCAAGAACCAGGGTACAATACGCAGTATTTT. It codes for CASSQEPGYNTQYF.

The chain couples TRBV7-2 to TRBJ2-5; the match to TRBD1 covers 11 bases. The CDR3 consists of 14 residues. Trimming removed 5 bases from V and 5 bases from J; junction bases left unmatched: 4. In germline, CDR1 is SGHTA, CDR2 FQGNSA. The CDR3: CASSPWTGGETQYF. In DNA, the CDR3 is TGTGCCAGCAGCCCCTGGACAGGGGGCGAGACCCAGTACTTC.

This clone was seen more than once but under ten times. J is TRBJ1-1 and V is TRBV28; the match to TRBD1 covers 7 bases. J gave up 1 base and V 7 bases, and 9 bases lay outside the gene matches. The germline V gene encodes CDR1 MDHEN and CDR2 SYDVKM. This CDR3 comprises 15 residues. CDR3 amino acids: CASIDRARGNTEAFF. The CDR3 DNA reads as TGTGCCAGCATCGACAGGGCGCGGGGGAACACTGAAGCTTTCTTT.

The chain employs TRBV5-1 and TRBJ2-1; D uncertain. The V gene's germline CDR1 is SGHRS and CDR2 YFSETQ. The ends were cut back, 1 base at V and 0 bases at J, with 8 bases in the middle. The CDR3 length is 15 residues. The CDR3 spells CASSLISTSYNEQFF. For the CDR3, the DNA is TGCGCCAGCAGCTTGATAAGCACCTCCTACAATGAGCAGTTCTTC.

The chain uses TRBV5-1 and TRBJ1-6; 8 bases are a match to TRBD1. This CDR3 region has 15 residues. J was trimmed by 14 bases and V by 4 bases; bases with no gene match: 14. CDR1 and CDR2 (germline): SGHRS, YFSETQ. DNA of the CDR3: TGCGCCAGCAGCGATCGGACAGGGAGCCTTGTGACCCTCCACTTT. As protein: CASSDRTGSLVTLHF. Supplemented by reference TRBV5-1 and TRBJ1-6, the full variable domain reads KAGVTQTPRYLIKTRGQQVTLSCSPISGHRSVSWYQQTPGQGLQFLFEYFSETQRNKGNFPGRFSGRQFSNSRSEMNVSTLELGDSALYLCASSDRTGSLVTLHFGNGTRLTVT.

A word on this clone: One junction end does not reproduce the germline sequence, and a read error may be involved. V is TRBV7-2 and J is TRBJ1-4, with D perhaps matching TRBD1 (5 bases). The CDR3 runs to 16 residues. The V gene's germline CDR1 is SGHTA and CDR2 FQGNSA. CDR3 DNA sequence: TGCGCCAGCAGCCAAGGTGGAGGGGTTGGGAATGAAAAACTGTTTTTT. Its protein product is CASSQGGGVGNEKLFF.

This clone was counted a few times. This chain connects TRBV18 to TRBJ1-2; possibly TRBD1 for D (5 bases). Trimming removed 2 bases from V and 4 bases from J, with 14 bases in between. CDR1 is KGHSH, CDR2 LQKENI, per germline. This CDR3 region has 15 residues. This CDR3 reads CASSPDSSPPYGYTF. CDR3 bases: TGTGCCAGCTCACCAGACAGCTCCCCACCCTATGGCTACACCTTC.

This chain uses TRBV5-6 with TRBJ1-1; D gene uncertain. The length of the CDR3 is 12 residues. The germline V gene encodes CDR1 SGHDT and CDR2 YYEEEE. V gave up 4 bases and J gave up 11 bases, with 15 bases separating them. The CDR3 region is CASSPDGRYAFF. As DNA, the CDR3 is TGTGCCAGCAGCCCGGACGGGCGATATGCTTTCTTT.